This T cell receptor (beta chain) came from a study of T cells in Graves' hyperthyroidism and ophthalmopathy. As for the study in general: Peripheral blood was obtained at initial diagnosis, preceding any treatment. Study-wide results and caveats: Ophthalmopathy cases were set apart from stable hyperthyroidism by a 13 V-J model. A median roughly 6.6 months before onset, the model predicted ophthalmopathy.

This clonotype was recorded at least ten times. The antigen remains unidentified. Regions amplified from RNA transcripts were the TCR beta CDR3 regions. Researchers ran a first-round RT-PCR on the TCR CDR3 using the HTBI primer set. MiXCR, applied by TCRdb to the multiplex PCR reads, yields one record per CDR3 protein. Among 95,000 to 100,000 distinct CDR3 sequences listed, around 52% were seen once. With a duration under 2 months, the hyperthyroidism was newly diagnosed in patients aged 18 to 65. V dropped 5 bases and J dropped 3 bases, with 14 bases sitting between them. Germline V gives CDR1 MDHEN, CDR2 SYDVKM. CDR3 length: 15 residues.

The clonotype was recovered from a woman between 40 and 50 years old with Graves' hyperthyroidism. The rearrangement joins TRBV28 to TRBJ1-5, with no clear D. Material for sequencing was blood. CDR3 DNA: TGTGCCAGCAGTCGGAGTGGGCCGAACAATCAGCCCCAGCATTTT. Its translation: CASSRSGPNNQPQHF.